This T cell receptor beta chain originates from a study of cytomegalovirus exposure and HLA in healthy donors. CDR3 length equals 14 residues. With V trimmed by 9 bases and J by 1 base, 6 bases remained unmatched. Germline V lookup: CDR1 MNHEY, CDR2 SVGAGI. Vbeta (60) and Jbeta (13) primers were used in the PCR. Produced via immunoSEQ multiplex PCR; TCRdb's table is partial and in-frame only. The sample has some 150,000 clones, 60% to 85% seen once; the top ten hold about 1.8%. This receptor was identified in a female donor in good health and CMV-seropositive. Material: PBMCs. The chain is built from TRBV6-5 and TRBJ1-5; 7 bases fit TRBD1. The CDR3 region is CASSDRDSNQPQHF. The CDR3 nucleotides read TGTGCCAGTAGTGACAGGGACAGCAATCAGCCCCAGCATTTT.